These 11 T cell receptor beta chains were all obtained from the same sample, sequenced in a study of cytomegalovirus exposure and HLA in healthy donors. Amplification used 60 Vbeta primers and 13 Jbeta primers. Measured with immunoSEQ multiplex PCR; TCRdb has only the in-frame clones, and not every one. The sample shows about 120,000 clones, about 80% of them seen only once. The sequenced sample consisted of PBMCs. The receptors stem from a woman in her thirties or forties in good health and CMV-seropositive.

The rearrangement links TRBV10-1 to TRBJ1-1; D unclear. The V gene lost 3 bases and the J gene lost 5 bases, with 10 bases spanning the gap. Germline V lookup: CDR1 WNHNN, CDR2 SYGVQD (reference sequence). This CDR3 spans 13 amino acids. The CDR3 DNA sequence: TGCGCCAGCAGTGACCAGGTTGATACTGAAGCTTTCTTT. Protein: CASSDQVDTEAFF.

The chain joins TRBV4-1 to TRBJ1-3; D possibly corresponds to TRBD1 (6 bases). The CDR3 consists of 18 residues. Trimming stripped 2 bases from V and 6 bases from J, with 23 bases between. Germline V gives CDR1 MGHRA, CDR2 YSYEKL. CDR3 coding DNA: TGCGCCAGCAGCCAAAGGGCACTGGCGTGGGGGGGCAAAAACACCATATATTTT. It encodes CASSQRALAWGGKNTIYF.

The chain links TRBV11-2 to TRBJ1-1; 11 bases are a match to TRBD1. Germline V gene lookup returns CDR1 SGHAT and CDR2 FQNNGV. V shed 10 bases, J shed 4 bases, and the junction held 8 bases outside the gene matches. The CDR3 length is 14 residues. CDR3 nucleotide sequence: TGTGCCACCAAAGCCGGGACAGGGGGCACTGAAGCTTTCTTT. Translation: CATKAGTGGTEAFF.

The chain carries TRBV9 and TRBJ1-6, with a weak D call TRBD1 (5 bases). V was clipped by 0 bases and J by 7 bases, with 11 bases between them. CDR3 length: 15 amino acids. The germline V gene has CDR1 SGDLS and CDR2 YYNGEE. The CDR3 sequence: CASSVATGGNSPLHF. The CDR3 DNA reads TGTGCCAGCAGCGTAGCAACGGGGGGGAATTCACCCCTCCACTTT.

This chain joins TRBV5-5 and TRBJ1-5; D might be TRBD1 (5 bases). Deletions cut 0 bases from V and 2 bases from J, with 6 bases between. The CDR3 consists of 14 residues. Looked up from germline, CDR1 is SGHKS and CDR2 is YYEKEE (reference sequence). The CDR3 protein is CASSLAQGNQPQHF. CDR3 nucleotides: TGTGCCAGCAGCTTGGCACAGGGCAATCAGCCCCAGCATTTT.

This clone has just a few counts. In nucleotides, the CDR3 is TGTGCCAGCGCCCTGGCCGGGACAGGGAACACCGGGGAGCTGTTTTTT. Encoded protein: CASALAGTGNTGELFF. V and J are TRBV7-9 and TRBJ2-2, with 8 bases lining up with TRBD1. CDR1 and CDR2 from the germline V gene are SEHNR and FQNEAQ (reference sequence). V was pared by 8 bases and J by 1 base, with 9 bases of the junction left unmatched. The CDR3 consists of 16 residues.

The chain recombines TRBV5-5 with TRBJ1-3; tentatively, D is TRBD1 (6 bases). The CDR3 contains 15 residues. Per the germline V gene, CDR1 is SGHKS and CDR2 is YYEKEE (reference sequence). Deletions cut 4 bases from V and 0 bases from J, with 11 bases between. The CDR3 DNA is TGTGCCAGCAGCACGGACAGTTTCTCTGGAAACACCATATATTTT. Its translation is CASSTDSFSGNTIYF.

The V and J genes are TRBV2 and TRBJ1-5, with TRBD1 matching over 7 bases. V was clipped by 6 bases and J by 4 bases; unmatched bases: 6. CDR3 length: 14 amino acids. Germline V gene sequence: CDR1 SNHLY, CDR2 FYNNEI. CDR3 in DNA: TGTGCCAGCAGGCCGGACAGGTATAATCAGCCCCAGCATTTT. It is translated as CASRPDRYNQPQHF.

The chain recombines TRBV19 with TRBJ2-5; D may be TRBD1 (6 bases). Trimming removed 7 bases at V and 5 bases at J, with 14 bases between. In germline, CDR1 is LNHDA, CDR2 SQIVND (reference sequence). The CDR3 has 13 amino acids. CDR3 protein: CASTPGAGETQYF. The CDR3 bases are TGTGCCAGTACCCCAGGGGCAGGGGAGACCCAGTACTTC.

J is TRBJ2-3 and V is TRBV4-1; TRBD2 is a possible D gene (5 bases). V lost 4 bases to trimming and J lost 3 bases, with 29 bases between them. CDR1 and CDR2 from the germline V gene are MGHRA and YSYEKL. The CDR3 runs to 20 residues. The CDR3 DNA sequence: TGCGCCAGCAGCCCGGCCGATTTGATGGTTTGGAGGCAGCGAACAGATACGCAGTATTTT. Protein sequence: CASSPADLMVWRQRTDTQYF.

This clone was recorded a few times. This chain links TRBV5-1 with TRBJ1-1; TRBD1 is a possible D gene (5 bases). Germline lookup yields CDR1 SGHRS and CDR2 YFSETQ. The CDR3 totals 16 residues. Trimming stripped 0 bases from V and 4 bases from J, with 16 bases between. CDR3 residues: CASSLAQRGWSTEAFF. CDR3 coding DNA: TGCGCCAGCAGCTTGGCCCAGCGGGGCTGGAGCACTGAAGCTTTCTTT.